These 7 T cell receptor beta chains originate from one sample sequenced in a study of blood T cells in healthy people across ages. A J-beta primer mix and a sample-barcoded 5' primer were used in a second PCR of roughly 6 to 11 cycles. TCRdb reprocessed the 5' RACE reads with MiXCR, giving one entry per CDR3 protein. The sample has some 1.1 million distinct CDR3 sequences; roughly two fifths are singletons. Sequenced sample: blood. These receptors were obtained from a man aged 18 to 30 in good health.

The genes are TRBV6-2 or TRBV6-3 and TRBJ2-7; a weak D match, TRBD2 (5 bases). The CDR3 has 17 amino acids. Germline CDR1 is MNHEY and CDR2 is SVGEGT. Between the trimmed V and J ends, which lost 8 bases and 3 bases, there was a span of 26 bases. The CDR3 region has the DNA TGTGCCAGCGGTACCAGCGGATTAGCGATGCTGAGCTACGAGCAGTACTTC. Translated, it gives CASGTSGLAMLSYEQYF.

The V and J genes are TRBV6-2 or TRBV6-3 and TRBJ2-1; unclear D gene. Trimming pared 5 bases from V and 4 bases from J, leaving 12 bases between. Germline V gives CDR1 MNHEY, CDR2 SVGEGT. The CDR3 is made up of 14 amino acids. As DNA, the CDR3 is TGTGCCAGCAGTGTTAACAAACTTTACAATGAGCAGTTCTTC. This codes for CASSVNKLYNEQFF.

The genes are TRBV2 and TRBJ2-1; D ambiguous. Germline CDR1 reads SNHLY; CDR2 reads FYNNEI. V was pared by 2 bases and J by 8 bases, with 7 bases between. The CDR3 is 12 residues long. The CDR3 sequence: CASSEKTHEQFF. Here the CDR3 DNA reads TGTGCCAGCAGTGAAAAGACCCATGAGCAGTTCTTC.

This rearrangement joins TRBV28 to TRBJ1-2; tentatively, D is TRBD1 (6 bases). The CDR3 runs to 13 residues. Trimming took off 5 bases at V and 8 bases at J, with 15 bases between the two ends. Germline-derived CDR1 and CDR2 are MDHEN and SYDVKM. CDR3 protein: CASSRQQGRGYTF. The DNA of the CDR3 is TGTGCCAGCAGTCGCCAACAGGGTCGCGGCTACACCTTC.

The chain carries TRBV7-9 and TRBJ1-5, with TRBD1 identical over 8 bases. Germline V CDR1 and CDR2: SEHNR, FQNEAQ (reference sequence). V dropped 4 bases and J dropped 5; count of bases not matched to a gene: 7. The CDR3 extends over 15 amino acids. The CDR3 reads CASSSDRDGYQPQHF. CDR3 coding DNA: TGTGCCAGCAGCTCGGACAGGGATGGTTATCAGCCCCAGCATTTT.

The CDR3 DNA sequence: TGTGCCAGCAGCCAACCAGGGACAGATACGCAGTATTTT. Translated, it gives CASSQPGTDTQYF. V is TRBV14 and J is TRBJ2-3, with TRBD1 as a possible D gene (5 bases). CDR1 and CDR2 (germline): SGHDN, FVKESK. The CDR3 has 13 residues. V was clipped by 2 bases and J by 3 bases, with 6 bases between them.

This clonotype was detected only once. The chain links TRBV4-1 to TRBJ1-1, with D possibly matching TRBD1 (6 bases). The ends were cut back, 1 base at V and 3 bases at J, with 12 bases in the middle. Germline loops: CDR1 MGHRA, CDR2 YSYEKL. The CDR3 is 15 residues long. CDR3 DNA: TGCGCCAGCAGCCAAGGGGCTACAGGGTACACTGAAGCTTTCTTT. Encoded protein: CASSQGATGYTEAFF.